The sequence of this T cell receptor beta chain was determined in a study of metastatic and nonmetastatic thyroid tumors. Patients were all untreated before their thyroid surgery. There are 14 residues in the CDR3. Trimming took 2 bases from V and 0 from J, leaving 7 bases between them. Study-level points and caveats: Reportedly, malignant thyroid tumors had significantly higher TCR beta diversity than benign nodules, in blood and tumor.

The table lists this clone with many counts. Antigen specificity is unknown. TCRdb reprocessed the PCR reads using MiXCR. The sample carries tens of thousands of clones, about 15% recorded once. Sequenced sample: blood. The source of this sequence is a female donor with papillary thyroid cancer or a benign thyroid nodule (not recorded which). Some clones in this sample may be carry-over from other donors' samples. This chain links TRBV12-3 or TRBV12-4 with TRBJ2-5, with unresolved D. The CDR3 DNA follows: TGTGCCAGCAGTTTACGAGCAGACCAAGAGACCCAGTACTTC. Translating gives CASSLRADQETQYF.